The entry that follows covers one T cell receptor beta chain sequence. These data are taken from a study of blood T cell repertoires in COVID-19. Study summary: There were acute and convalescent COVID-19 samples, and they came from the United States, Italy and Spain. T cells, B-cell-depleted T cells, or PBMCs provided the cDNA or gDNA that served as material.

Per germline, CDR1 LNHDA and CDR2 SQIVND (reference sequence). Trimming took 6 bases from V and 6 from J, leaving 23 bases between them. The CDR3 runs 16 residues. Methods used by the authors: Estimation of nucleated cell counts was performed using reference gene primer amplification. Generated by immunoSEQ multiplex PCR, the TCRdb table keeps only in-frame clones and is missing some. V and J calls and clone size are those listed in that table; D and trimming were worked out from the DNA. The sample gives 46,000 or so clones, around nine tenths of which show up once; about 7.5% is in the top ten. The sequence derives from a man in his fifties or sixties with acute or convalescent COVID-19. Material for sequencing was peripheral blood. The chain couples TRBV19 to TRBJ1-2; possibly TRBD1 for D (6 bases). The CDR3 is CASSPGEGTGGHGYTF. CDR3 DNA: TGTGCCAGTAGCCCCGGTGAAGGCACGGGGGGCCATGGCTACACCTTC.